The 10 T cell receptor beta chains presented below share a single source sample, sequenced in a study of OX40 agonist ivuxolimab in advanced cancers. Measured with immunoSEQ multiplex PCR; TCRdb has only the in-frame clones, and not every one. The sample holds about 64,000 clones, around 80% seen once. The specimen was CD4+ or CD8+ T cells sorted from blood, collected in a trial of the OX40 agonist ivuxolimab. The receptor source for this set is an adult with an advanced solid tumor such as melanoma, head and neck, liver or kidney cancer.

The CDR3: CASRAGARTDTQYF. The CDR3 DNA reads as TGTGCCAGCAGGGCGGGGGCCCGCACAGATACGCAGTATTTT. The V call is TRBV7-8, the J call TRBJ2-3; D perhaps matches TRBD2 (7 bases). The ends were cut back, 6 bases at V and 1 base at J, with 11 bases in the middle. From germline, CDR1 is SGHVS and CDR2 FQNEAQ. There are 14 residues in the CDR3.

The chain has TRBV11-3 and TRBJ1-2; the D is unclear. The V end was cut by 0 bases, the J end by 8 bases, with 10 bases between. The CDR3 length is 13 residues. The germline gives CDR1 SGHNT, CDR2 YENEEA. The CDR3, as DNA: TGTGCCAGCAGCTTAGATCCGGGTTCGGGCTACACCTTC. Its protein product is CASSLDPGSGYTF.

DNA of the CDR3: TGCGCCAGCAGCTGGAAGGGGACAGGGGGCGCCCACGGGGAGCTGTTTTTT. Translated: CASSWKGTGGAHGELFF. V and J are TRBV5-1 and TRBJ2-2; 12 bases match TRBD1. The CDR3 contains 17 residues. Germline CDR1 SGHRS, CDR2 YFSETQ. V gave up 3 bases and J gave up 7 bases; unmatched junction bases: 10.

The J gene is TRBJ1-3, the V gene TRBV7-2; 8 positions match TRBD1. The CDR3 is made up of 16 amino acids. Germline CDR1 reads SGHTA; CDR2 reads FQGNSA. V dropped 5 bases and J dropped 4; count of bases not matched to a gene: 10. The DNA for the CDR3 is TGTGCCAGCAGCCTCCCGGGACAGGCAGTAGGAAACACCATATATTTT. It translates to CASSLPGQAVGNTIYF.

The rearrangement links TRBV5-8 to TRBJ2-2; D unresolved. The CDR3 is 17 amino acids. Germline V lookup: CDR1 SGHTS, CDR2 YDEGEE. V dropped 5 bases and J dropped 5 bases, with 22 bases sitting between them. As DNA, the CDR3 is TGTGCCAGCAGTTTATCTGGGCTATCCCCCGGGACCGGGGAGCTGTTTTTT. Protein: CASSLSGLSPGTGELFF.

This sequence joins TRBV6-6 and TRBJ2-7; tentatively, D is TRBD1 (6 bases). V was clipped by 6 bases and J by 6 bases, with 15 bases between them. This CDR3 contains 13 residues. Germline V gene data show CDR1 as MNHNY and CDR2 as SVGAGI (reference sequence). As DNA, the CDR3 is TGTGCCAGCAGAACAAGCCGGGACACCGAGCAGTACTTC. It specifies CASRTSRDTEQYF.

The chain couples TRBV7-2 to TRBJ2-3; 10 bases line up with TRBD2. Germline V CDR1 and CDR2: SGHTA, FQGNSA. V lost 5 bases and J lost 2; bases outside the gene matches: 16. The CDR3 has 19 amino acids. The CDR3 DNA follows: TGTGCCAGCAGCCTGACGTCTTTCGGACTAGCGGCGTTCACAGATACGCAGTATTTT. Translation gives CASSLTSFGLAAFTDTQYF.

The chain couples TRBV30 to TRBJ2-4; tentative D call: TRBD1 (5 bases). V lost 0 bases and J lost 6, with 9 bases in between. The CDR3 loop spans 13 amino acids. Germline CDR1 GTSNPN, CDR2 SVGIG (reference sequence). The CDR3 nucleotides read TGTGCCTGGAGTGTTTGGGGCGGAAACATTCAGTACTTC. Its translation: CAWSVWGGNIQYF.

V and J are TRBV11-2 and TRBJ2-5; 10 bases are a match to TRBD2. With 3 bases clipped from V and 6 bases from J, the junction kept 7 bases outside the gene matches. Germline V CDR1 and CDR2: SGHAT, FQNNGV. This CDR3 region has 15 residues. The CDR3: CASSLGLAGEKTQYF. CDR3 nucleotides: TGTGCCAGCAGCTTGGGTCTAGCGGGGGAAAAGACCCAGTACTTC.

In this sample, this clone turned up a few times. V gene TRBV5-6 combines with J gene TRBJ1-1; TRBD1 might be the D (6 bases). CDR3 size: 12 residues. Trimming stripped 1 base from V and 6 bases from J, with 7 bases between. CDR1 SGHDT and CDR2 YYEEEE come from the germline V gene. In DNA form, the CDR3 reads TGTGCCAGCAGCTTGACAGGGTCTGAAGCTTTCTTT. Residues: CASSLTGSEAFF.